The clone carrying this T cell receptor (beta chain) showed up many times. As yet, its antigen is unknown. This sample is drawn from a study of HIV-infected children after antiretroviral therapy interruption. Whole-study context: Median age was about 10 years (interruption) and approximately 8 years (continuous). Study-wide results and limits: By the end of treatment interruption, naive CD4+ clonality (Gini) increased.

Treatment denoted: PENTA 11 planned treatment interruption arm or continuous ART arm. From thawed PBMCs, naive CD4+ CD45RA+ CD45RO- T cells were sorted. This CDR3 region has 16 residues. Trimming pared 8 bases from V and 9 bases from J, leaving 26 bases between. Per germline, CDR1 MNHNY and CDR2 SVGAGI (reference sequence). The TCR library was built from RNA with a 3' RACE protocol and unique molecular identifiers. TCRdb processed the 3' RACE reads anew with MiXCR; each CDR3 protein has one entry. The repertoire holds 40,000 or so distinct CDR3 sequences, with 5% to 8% as singletons. The clonotype originates from a pool of human donors with HIV. Sequencing was performed on CD45RA+ CD4+ T cells from PBMCs, pooled from several time points, taken from a donor given antiretroviral therapy, either interrupted or continuous. Noted subset: naive CD4+ CD45RA+ CD45RO- T cells. The rearrangement joins TRBV6-6 to TRBJ2-1; either TRBD1 or TRBD2 may fit D (6 bases each). Here the CDR3 reads CASGEGTGGLYAEQFF. The CDR3 DNA follows: TGTGCCAGCGGTGAGGGGACTGGGGGGCTCTATGCTGAGCAGTTCTTC.